One sample yielded the 27 T cell receptor beta chains listed below, sequenced in a study of T cell repertoires in cytomegalovirus infection. TCRdb reprocessed the reads with MiXCR, giving one entry per CDR3 protein. This table holds 150,000 to 200,000 distinct CDR3 sequences, about 28% found once. Sequencing was performed on PBMCs. The source is a human donor in good health (CMV status not recorded). Some clones in this sample may be carry-over from other donors' samples.

The chain is built from TRBV12-3 or TRBV12-4 and TRBJ2-7, with D possibly being TRBD1 (6 bases). CDR3 size: 13 residues. Deletions cut 1 base from V and 7 bases from J, with 11 bases between. The CDR3 region is CASSLETGGEQYF. For the CDR3, the DNA is TGTGCCAGCAGTTTAGAGACAGGCGGTGAGCAGTACTTC.

This rearrangement joins TRBV7-9 to TRBJ1-5; 8 bases line up with TRBD1. V lost 9 bases and J lost 0; bases outside the gene matches: 1. Per the germline V gene, CDR1 is SEHNR and CDR2 is FQNEAQ (reference sequence). This CDR3 is 13 amino acids long. CDR3 residues: CASGQGSNQPQHF. CDR3 in DNA: TGTGCCAGTGGACAGGGTAGCAATCAGCCCCAGCATTTT.

This clonotype was seen repeatedly, ten times or more. This sequence joins TRBV11-2 and TRBJ1-2, with 9 nucleotides matching TRBD1. The CDR3 loop spans 14 amino acids. J was trimmed by 10 bases and V by 3 bases; bases with no gene match: 9. Germline-derived CDR1 and CDR2 are SGHAT and FQNNGV. Written as DNA, the CDR3 is TGTGCCAGCAGCTTCCTACGGACAGGGGAAGCCTACACCTTC. This sequence encodes CASSFLRTGEAYTF.

The CDR3 is CAWRGRSYEQYF. The CDR3 DNA sequence: TGTGCCTGGAGGGGCCGCTCCTACGAGCAGTACTTC. The V call is TRBV30, the J call TRBJ2-7; D is undetermined. This CDR3 has 12 residues. Germline V gene lookup returns CDR1 GTSNPN and CDR2 SVGIG (reference sequence). The V end lost 3 bases, the J end lost 0 bases, and 6 bases lay between the germline ends.

This clonotype came up once. The V call is TRBV7-3, the J call TRBJ2-3; D may match TRBD1 or TRBD2 (5 bases each). Per germline, CDR1 SGHTA and CDR2 FQGTGA. The length of the CDR3 is 16 residues. The V and J ends lost 2 bases and 6 bases respectively, with 18 bases between them. The DNA of the CDR3 is TGTGCCAGCAGCTTACGGGACCGCCGGTCGGTGGATACGCAGTATTTT. It translates to CASSLRDRRSVDTQYF.

This clonotype was found many times. The chain joins TRBV7-2 to TRBJ2-1; unclear D gene. Germline values: CDR1 SGHTA, CDR2 FQGNSA. V dropped 5 bases and J dropped 3 bases, with 11 bases sitting between them. The CDR3 has 14 amino acids. As DNA, the CDR3 is TGTGCCAGCAGCCGCCTCCCGAACTACAATGAGCAGTTCTTC. It is translated as CASSRLPNYNEQFF.

This clonotype was seen a few times. The chain joins TRBV5-1 to TRBJ1-1; D is undetermined. V shed 1 base and J shed 0 bases, with 7 bases lying between them. Germline V gives CDR1 SGHRS, CDR2 YFSETQ. This CDR3 has 14 amino acids. CDR3 residues: CASSLTGLNTEAFF. The CDR3 nucleotides are TGCGCCAGCAGCTTGACCGGACTGAACACTGAAGCTTTCTTT.

The V call is TRBV28, the J call TRBJ1-1; 7 nucleotides match TRBD1. Germline V gene sequence: CDR1 MDHEN, CDR2 SYDVKM. V gave up 10 bases and J gave up 4 bases; unmatched junction bases: 3. CDR3 size: 11 residues. The CDR3 coding sequence is TGTGCCATTACAGGGGTCACTGAAGCTTTCTTT. Residues: CAITGVTEAFF.

The CDR3 DNA reads TGTGCCAGCAGCCAGACAGGACTCTATGGCTACACCTTC. The encoded protein is CASSQTGLYGYTF. The chain uses TRBV2 and TRBJ1-2; a possible D gene is TRBD1 (6 bases). In germline, CDR1 is SNHLY, CDR2 FYNNEI. Trimming took off 6 bases at V and 4 bases at J, with 12 bases between the two ends. The length of the CDR3 is 13 residues.

The table lists this clonotype with many counts. DNA of the CDR3: TGTGCCAGCAGCTTAGATCGGGACCTCTCCTACGAGCAGTACTTC. Its protein is CASSLDRDLSYEQYF. The gene calls are TRBV11-2 and TRBJ2-7; TRBD1 or TRBD2 may be the D gene (5 bases each). Germline V gives CDR1 SGHAT, CDR2 FQNNGV. This CDR3 has 15 residues. With 0 bases removed from V and 0 bases from J, the gap between germline ends came to 9 bases.

This chain links TRBV5-1 with TRBJ1-1; D uncertain. Germline CDR1 and CDR2: SGHRS and YFSETQ. The CDR3 runs to 15 residues. The V and J ends lost 0 bases and 1 base respectively, with 10 bases between them. The CDR3 region has the DNA TGCGCCAGCAGCTTGGGGGGTTCTACGAACACTGAAGCTTTCTTT. Amino acids: CASSLGGSTNTEAFF. The full variable domain, with the rest looked up from reference TRBV5-1 and TRBJ1-1, is KAGVTQTPRYLIKTRGQQVTLSCSPISGHRSVSWYQQTPGQGLQFLFEYFSETQRNKGNFPGRFSGRQFSNSRSEMNVSTLELGDSALYLCASSLGGSTNTEAFFGQGTRLTVV.

V is TRBV12-5 and J is TRBJ1-1; D call uncertain. The CDR3 consists of 10 residues. Per germline, CDR1 LGHNT and CDR2 FRNRAP. Between the trimmed V and J ends, which lost 6 bases and 7 bases, there was a span of 6 bases. The CDR3 region is CASGPYEAFF. For the CDR3, the DNA is TGTGCTAGTGGCCCGTATGAAGCTTTCTTT. Combining the CDR3 with reference TRBV12-5 and TRBJ1-1 gives the whole variable domain DARVTQTPRHKVTEMGQEVTMRCQPILGHNTVFWYRQTMMQGLELLAYFRNRAPLDDSGMPKDRFSAEMPDATLATLKIQPSEPRDSAVYFCASGPYEAFFGQGTRLTVV.

This clonotype was recorded a few times. The chain joins TRBV11-2 to TRBJ2-2, with TRBD1 identical over 9 bases. This CDR3 region has 20 residues. The germline gives CDR1 SGHAT, CDR2 FQNNGV. Trimming took 1 base from V and 5 from J; bases not matched to a gene: 17. The CDR3 loop is CASSLVDGQGFRTVTGELFF. DNA for the CDR3: TGTGCCAGCAGCTTAGTCGATGGACAGGGGTTCAGAACAGTGACCGGGGAGCTGTTTTTT.

This clonotype was detected a few times. The chain joins TRBV6-1 to TRBJ2-1; D possibly matches TRBD1 or TRBD2 (5 bases each). The CDR3 covers 16 residues. Germline values: CDR1 MNHNS, CDR2 SASEGT. V lost 5 bases, J lost 2 bases, and 16 bases lay in between. In DNA form, the CDR3 reads TGTGCCAGCAGTCCCCCTGGGAGCAGGGCCTACAATGAGCAGTTCTTC. This gives the protein CASSPPGSRAYNEQFF.

The chain uses TRBV29-1 and TRBJ2-7; D gene uncertain. Germline V gives CDR1 SQVTM, CDR2 ANQGSEA. The CDR3 totals 11 residues. V lost 3 bases, J lost 3 bases, and 6 bases lay in between. The CDR3 region is CSVDHGYEQYF. The CDR3 DNA sequence: TGCAGCGTTGATCATGGCTACGAGCAGTACTTC.

This clonotype was observed at least ten times. This chain links TRBV6-2 or TRBV6-3 with TRBJ2-7; a weak D match, TRBD1 (5 bases). V lost 7 bases and J 0 bases, leaving 16 bases between the germline ends. CDR1 is MNHEY and CDR2 is SVGEGT in the germline V gene. There are 15 residues in the CDR3. The DNA for the CDR3 is TGTGCCAGCAAGAGGAAACAGGAGACCTCCTACGAGCAGTACTTC. As protein: CASKRKQETSYEQYF.

In this sample, this clonotype turned up many times. V gene TRBV7-3 combines with J gene TRBJ2-3, with D perhaps TRBD1 (5 bases). The CDR3 covers 16 residues. Trimming left V 2 bases short and J 0 bases short, with 12 bases between. Germline CDR1 and CDR2: SGHTA and FQGTGA. DNA of the CDR3: TGTGCCAGCAGCTTAGACAGCCGCTCTAGCACAGATACGCAGTATTTT. Translation gives CASSLDSRSSTDTQYF.

In its sample, this clonotype was seen a few times. The rearrangement links TRBV19 to TRBJ1-1, with D tentatively TRBD1 (5 bases). This CDR3 is built from 15 residues. The ends were cut back, 4 bases at V and 4 bases at J, with 16 bases in the middle. Per the germline V gene, CDR1 is LNHDA and CDR2 is SQIVND (reference sequence). The CDR3 sequence: CASSNPGGLGTEAFF. The CDR3 DNA sequence: TGTGCCAGTAGTAACCCGGGGGGATTGGGCACTGAAGCTTTCTTT.

The J gene is TRBJ1-2, the V gene TRBV30; unclear D gene. Trimming left V 2 bases short and J 2 bases short, with 12 bases between. In germline, CDR1 is GTSNPN, CDR2 SVGIG (reference sequence). CDR3 length: 14 amino acids. The CDR3 region has the DNA TGTGCCTGGAGTCGTGGTTTGGGGAACTATGGCTACACCTTC. Translated, it gives CAWSRGLGNYGYTF.

This clonotype came up many times. V gene TRBV7-2 combines with J gene TRBJ2-5, with TRBD1 as a possible D gene (6 bases). In germline, CDR1 is SGHTA, CDR2 FQGNSA. The CDR3 runs to 13 residues. Trimming left V 5 bases short and J 1 base short, with 8 bases between. Written as DNA, the CDR3 is TGTGCCAGCAGCACGGACAGCCAAGAGACCCAGTACTTC. Its translation: CASSTDSQETQYF.

This clonotype was picked up a small number of times. This chain's CDR3 is CASSSLQGVYTEAFF. The CDR3 DNA sequence: TGTGCCAGCAGCTCGTTACAGGGTGTATATACTGAAGCTTTCTTT. The chain joins TRBV11-2 to TRBJ1-1; the D gene is possibly TRBD1 (6 bases). The germline gives CDR1 SGHAT, CDR2 FQNNGV. CDR3 size: 15 residues. V lost 4 bases and J 5 bases, leaving 17 bases between the germline ends.

This clonotype was observed a single time. The chain joins TRBV29-1 to TRBJ1-1; D unclear. V was pared by 4 bases and J by 0 bases, with 9 bases between. Looked up from germline, CDR1 is SQVTM and CDR2 is ANQGSEA. CDR3 size: 13 residues. In nucleotides, the CDR3 is TGCAGCGTTGTTCGGGATTTGAACACTGAAGCTTTCTTT. Protein sequence: CSVVRDLNTEAFF. The entire variable domain, with the rest obtained from reference TRBV29-1 and TRBJ1-1, is as follows: SAVISQKPSRDICQRGTSLTIQCQVDSQVTMMFWYRQQPGQSLTLIATANQGSEATYESGFVIDKFPISRPNLTFSTLTVSNMSPEDSSIYLCSVVRDLNTEAFFGQGTRLTVV.

V usage is TRBV29-1 and J usage is TRBJ2-1; no firm D call. CDR1 and CDR2 from the germline V gene are SQVTM and ANQGSEA. The CDR3 spans 11 residues. Trimming pared 3 bases from V and 9 bases from J, leaving 9 bases between. The CDR3 DNA reads as TGCAGCGTTGACGTAATTAGTGAGCAGTTCTTC. Amino acids: CSVDVISEQFF.

This clonotype was seen repeatedly, ten times or more. J is TRBJ1-3 and V is TRBV7-6, with a weak D call TRBD1 (6 bases). This CDR3 spans 16 amino acids. V lost 5 bases and J lost 2, with 16 bases in between. CDR1 is SGHVS and CDR2 is FNYEAQ in the germline V gene. This chain's CDR3 is CASSINRVGTGNTIYF. CDR3 nucleotide sequence: TGTGCCAGCAGCATCAACAGGGTCGGCACTGGAAACACCATATATTTT.

In its sample, this clonotype was seen a few times. The V and J genes are TRBV2 and TRBJ1-6, with D perhaps TRBD1 (5 bases). Trimming took off 5 bases at V and 4 bases at J, with 15 bases between the two ends. This CDR3 region has 16 residues. Germline lookup yields CDR1 SNHLY and CDR2 FYNNEI. The CDR3 is CASSFTGARYNSPLHF. As DNA, the CDR3 is TGTGCCAGCAGTTTTACCGGGGCTCGGTATAATTCACCCCTCCACTTT.

Comment on this clonotype: Mismatch with germline at one junction end may stem from a read error. The rearrangement links TRBV10-3 to TRBJ2-3; no clear D. Germline V gene sequence: CDR1 ENHRY, CDR2 SYGVKD. The CDR3 extends over 12 amino acids. For the CDR3, the DNA is TGTGCCATCGGTGAGGGCACAGATACGCAGTATTTT. This sequence encodes CAIGEGTDTQYF.

This clonotype has more than one count but fewer than ten. The chain employs TRBV2 and TRBJ1-2; TRBD1 is a possible D gene (5 bases). Germline CDR1 SNHLY, CDR2 FYNNEI. CDR3 size: 12 residues. V dropped 7 bases and J dropped 4 bases, with 10 bases sitting between them. The DNA for the CDR3 is TGTGCCAGCAAGCCAGGGTCCTATGGCTACACCTTC. This codes for CASKPGSYGYTF.